The T cell receptor beta chain described here comes from a study of cytomegalovirus exposure and HLA in healthy donors. This CDR3 is built from 17 residues. J was trimmed by 6 bases and V by 6 bases; bases with no gene match: 13. Germline CDR1 is SNHLY and CDR2 is FYNNEI. The study ran its PCR with 60 Vbeta and 13 Jbeta primers. Sequencing was performed with immunoSEQ multiplex PCR; in TCRdb, only in-frame clones are kept and a portion is missing. Of about 120,000 clones detected, 70% to 90% appear once; the ten largest clones hold 15% to 20%. Sequencing was carried out using PBMCs. The receptor's source is a man younger than 35 in good health and CMV-seropositive. The J gene is TRBJ2-3, the V gene TRBV2; 12 bases fit TRBD2. CDR3 region: CASSAHPSGGVSDTQYF. DNA of the CDR3: TGTGCCAGCAGCGCTCACCCTAGCGGGGGGGTTTCGGATACGCAGTATTTT.